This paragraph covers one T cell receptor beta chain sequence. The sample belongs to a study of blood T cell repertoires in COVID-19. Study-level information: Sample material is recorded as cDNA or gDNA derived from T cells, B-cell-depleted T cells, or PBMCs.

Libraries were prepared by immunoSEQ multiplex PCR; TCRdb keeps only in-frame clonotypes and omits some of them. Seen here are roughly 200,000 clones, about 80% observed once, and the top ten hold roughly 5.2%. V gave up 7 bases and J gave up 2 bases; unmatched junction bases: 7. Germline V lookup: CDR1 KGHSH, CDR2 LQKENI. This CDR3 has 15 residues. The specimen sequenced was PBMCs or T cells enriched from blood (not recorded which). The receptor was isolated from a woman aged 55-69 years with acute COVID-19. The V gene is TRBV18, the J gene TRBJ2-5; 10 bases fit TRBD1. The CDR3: CASLFGQGVQETQYF. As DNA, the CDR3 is TGTGCCAGCTTGTTCGGACAGGGGGTTCAAGAGACCCAGTACTTC.